The 26 T cell receptor beta chains in this list originate from one sample, sequenced in a study of blood T cell repertoires in COVID-19. Produced via immunoSEQ multiplex PCR; TCRdb's table is partial and in-frame only. The sample contains about 87,000 clones, 88% of which appear only once. The sample was peripheral blood. The source of these receptors is an elderly man with acute or convalescent COVID-19.

A remark on this clone: Other DNA sequences from this sample encode an identical CDR3 as well. The genes are TRBV6-5 and TRBJ1-2, with a weak D call TRBD1 (6 bases). CDR3 length equals 14 residues. Germline V gene data show CDR1 as MNHEY and CDR2 as SVGAGI. Between the trimmed V and J ends, which lost 0 bases and 4 bases, there was a span of 9 bases. As DNA, the CDR3 is TGTGCCAGCAGTTACTCGAGGGGGGGCTATGGCTACACCTTC. It translates to CASSYSRGGYGYTF.

The chain joins TRBV2 to TRBJ2-5; 7 bases are shared with TRBD1. The trim removed 4 bases at V and 3 bases at J, leaving 11 bases unmatched. Germline CDR1 SNHLY, CDR2 FYNNEI. This CDR3 has 16 amino acids. This CDR3 reads CASSGTLQGREETQYF. In DNA form, the CDR3 reads TGTGCCAGCAGTGGGACCTTACAGGGGCGTGAAGAGACCCAGTACTTC.

The genes are TRBV5-6 and TRBJ2-1; TRBD2 aligns across 12 bases. The V and J ends lost 3 bases and 0 bases, in that order; junction bases with no gene match: 4. The CDR3 runs to 17 residues. In germline, CDR1 is SGHDT, CDR2 YYEEEE. CDR3 nucleotides: TGTGCCAGCAGCTCGAGGACTAGCGGGGTCTCCTACAATGAGCAGTTCTTC. This sequence encodes CASSSRTSGVSYNEQFF.

The chain is built from TRBV5-4 and TRBJ1-2; the match to TRBD1 covers 7 bases. J lost 8 bases, V lost 10 bases, and 14 bases had no gene match. Germline V gene data show CDR1 as SGHNT and CDR2 as YYREEE (reference sequence). CDR3 length: 13 residues. CDR3 loop: CAGGTVPTRGYTF. In nucleotides, the CDR3 is TGTGCCGGCGGGACAGTCCCCACCAGAGGCTACACCTTC.

V is TRBV5-1 and J is TRBJ1-1; D is undetermined. The germline V and J ends were trimmed by 5 bases and 1 base, with 12 bases remaining between them. Germline loops: CDR1 SGHRS, CDR2 YFSETQ. The CDR3 is made up of 14 amino acids. The CDR3 here is CASRIRSGNTEAFF. DNA of the CDR3: TGCGCCAGCAGGATTAGGTCGGGGAACACTGAAGCTTTCTTT. Full variable domain (missing parts from reference TRBV5-1 and TRBJ1-1): KAGVTQTPRYLIKTRGQQVTLSCSPISGHRSVSWYQQTPGQGLQFLFEYFSETQRNKGNFPGRFSGRQFSNSRSEMNVSTLELGDSALYLCASRIRSGNTEAFFGQGTRLTVV.

The chain recombines TRBV7-2 with TRBJ1-5; D is unclear. V was pared by 3 bases and J by 3 bases, with 12 bases between. Germline loops: CDR1 SGHTA, CDR2 FQGNSA. The CDR3 runs 15 residues. In DNA form, the CDR3 reads TGTGCCAGCAGCTTGAACATAGCGAACAATCAGCCCCAGCATTTT. This sequence encodes CASSLNIANNQPQHF.

The chain has TRBV6-4 and TRBJ2-7; 7 nucleotides match TRBD1. The CDR3 is made up of 13 amino acids. The germline V gene encodes CDR1 MRHNA and CDR2 SNTAGT. V shed 7 bases and J 6 bases; nucleotides not matched to a gene: 9. The CDR3 DNA reads as TGTGCCAGCATTCGCCGGGACAGTGGCGAGCAGTACTTC. This translates into CASIRRDSGEQYF.

This chain connects TRBV7-2 to TRBJ2-1; 12 bases agree with TRBD2. Per the germline V gene, CDR1 is SGHTA and CDR2 is FQGNSA. This CDR3 is built from 15 residues. The V segment lost 5 bases and the J segment 7 bases; nucleotides outside the gene matches: 6. CDR3 in DNA: TGTGCCAGCAGCGTCCTAGCGGGAGGGTGGAATGAGCAGTTCTTC. Its translation: CASSVLAGGWNEQFF.

The gene calls are TRBV3-1 (or the pseudogene TRBV3-2) and TRBJ1-3; D possibly corresponds to TRBD1 (6 bases). Germline assignment: CDR1 LGHDT and CDR2 YNNKEL (reference sequence). With 4 bases removed from V and 3 bases from J, the gap between germline ends came to 16 bases. The CDR3 is 16 amino acids. The CDR3, as DNA: TGTGCCAGCAGCCCTCTGGACAGAGTTCTTGGAAACACCATATATTTT. As protein: CASSPLDRVLGNTIYF.

The J gene is TRBJ1-1, the V gene TRBV18; weak D call: TRBD1 (6 bases). The germline V and J ends were trimmed by 3 bases and 0 bases, with 8 bases remaining between them. Germline CDR1 is KGHSH and CDR2 is LQKENI. There are 14 residues in the CDR3. The CDR3 loop reads CASSPTGMNTEAFF. As DNA, the CDR3 is TGTGCCAGCTCACCGACAGGCATGAACACTGAAGCTTTCTTT.

The rearrangement uses TRBV7-2 and TRBJ2-7; D possibly corresponds to TRBD1 (6 bases). This CDR3 region has 15 residues. V gave up 1 base and J gave up 2 bases, with 12 bases separating them. Germline V lookup: CDR1 SGHTA, CDR2 FQGNSA. The CDR3 reads CASSLVPTGAYEQYF. CDR3 nucleotide sequence: TGTGCCAGCAGCTTAGTTCCGACAGGAGCCTACGAGCAGTACTTC.

CDR3 sequence (DNA): TGTGCCATCAGCCCCAGGGAAGGGGGCAATCAGCCCCAGCATTTT. Encoded protein: CAISPREGGNQPQHF. This sequence joins TRBV10-3 and TRBJ1-5; D is perhaps TRBD1 (5 bases). Germline lookup yields CDR1 ENHRY and CDR2 SYGVKD. The CDR3 extends over 15 amino acids. The V end lost 6 bases, the J end lost 2 bases, and 14 bases lay between the germline ends.

V and J are TRBV6-2 or TRBV6-3 and TRBJ2-5; D is perhaps TRBD2 (7 bases). Germline-derived CDR1 and CDR2 are MNHEY and SVGEGT. The V end was cut by 5 bases, the J end by 5 bases, with 9 bases between. This CDR3 has 12 residues. The CDR3 DNA reads TGTGCCAGCAGTAGGGGGGGGGAGACCCAGTACTTC. Protein product: CASSRGGETQYF.

This chain connects TRBV5-1 to TRBJ2-1; TRBD2 aligns across 9 bases. CDR1 is SGHRS, CDR2 YFSETQ, per germline. Unmatched junction bases numbered 8, after V lost 0 bases and J lost 4 bases. The CDR3 loop spans 17 amino acids. The CDR3 sequence: CASSLDLAGSYYNEQFF. CDR3 DNA sequence: TGCGCCAGCAGCTTGGACCTAGCGGGGTCCTATTACAATGAGCAGTTCTTC.

The V gene is TRBV18, the J gene TRBJ2-4, with 12 bases identical to TRBD2. In germline, CDR1 is KGHSH, CDR2 LQKENI. This CDR3 has 16 amino acids. After removal of 3 bases from V and 6 bases from J, the junction contained 6 bases not matched to a gene. CDR3 bases: TGTGCCAGCTCACCCCTAGCGGGGGGGGTCTTAAACATTCAGTACTTC. It yields the protein CASSPLAGGVLNIQYF.

The chain couples TRBV11-3 to TRBJ1-3; D is unclear. The CDR3 is 15 amino acids. Germline CDR1 and CDR2: SGHNT and YENEEA. Trimming stripped 4 bases from V and 5 bases from J, with 15 bases between. The CDR3 protein is CASSSRADYRNTIYF. DNA for the CDR3: TGTGCCAGCAGCTCTAGAGCAGACTATAGAAACACCATATATTTT. The complete variable domain, with remaining parts taken from reference TRBV11-3 and TRBJ1-3, reads EAGVVQSPRYKIIEKKQPVAFWCNPISGHNTLYWYLQNLGQGPELLIRYENEEAVDDSQLPKDRFSAERLKGVDSTLKIQPAELGDSAVYLCASSSRADYRNTIYFGEGSWLTVV.

The V gene is TRBV6-5, the J gene TRBJ2-7, with 8 bases lining up with TRBD1. Germline CDR1 reads MNHEY; CDR2 reads SVGAGI. This CDR3 is built from 15 residues. V lost 1 base and J lost 7; bases outside the gene matches: 9. CDR3 in amino acids: CASSYWQGANWEQYF. The CDR3, as DNA: TGTGCCAGCAGTTACTGGCAGGGGGCAAATTGGGAGCAGTACTTC.

The V call is TRBV7-9, the J call TRBJ2-5; 8 positions match TRBD1. Germline V gene lookup returns CDR1 SEHNR and CDR2 FQNEAQ (reference sequence). V gave up 10 bases and J gave up 5 bases; unmatched junction bases: 6. This CDR3 spans 12 amino acids. The CDR3 DNA is TGTGCCACCGACAGGGGAGGCGAGACCCAGTACTTC. This encodes CATDRGGETQYF.

The J gene is TRBJ2-7, the V gene TRBV7-9, with TRBD1 identical over 7 bases. The CDR3 consists of 15 residues. Germline values: CDR1 SEHNR, CDR2 FQNEAQ (reference sequence). V was clipped by 1 base and J by 7 bases; unmatched bases: 10. CDR3 DNA sequence: TGTGCCAGCAGCTTAGGGACAGGCGCTACTGGGGAGCAGTACTTC. As protein: CASSLGTGATGEQYF.

In its sample, this clone was seen a few times. V gene TRBV7-3 combines with J gene TRBJ1-2, with 8 positions matching TRBD1. Germline lookup yields CDR1 SGHTA and CDR2 FQGTGA. This CDR3 is built from 14 residues. The trim removed 5 bases at V and 4 bases at J, leaving 6 bases unmatched. CDR3 in amino acids: CASSRTGTGYGYTF. The CDR3 region has the DNA TGTGCCAGCAGCCGGACAGGGACGGGCTATGGCTACACCTTC.

The chain is built from TRBV5-4 and TRBJ2-5; 10 bases fit TRBD2. The germline V gene encodes CDR1 SGHNT and CDR2 YYREEE (reference sequence). V shed 2 bases and J 5 bases; nucleotides not matched to a gene: 12. This CDR3 region has 17 residues. The CDR3 DNA follows: TGTGCCAGCAGCTTAAGAGCTCTAGCGGGAGATTTTGAGACCCAGTACTTC. Protein product: CASSLRALAGDFETQYF. Supplemented by reference TRBV5-4 and TRBJ2-5, the full variable domain reads ETGVTQSPTHLIKTRGQQVTLRCSSQSGHNTVSWYQQALGQGPQFIFQYYREEENGRGNFPPRFSGLQFPNYSSELNVNALELDDSALYLCASSLRALAGDFETQYFGPGTRLLVL.

The chain employs TRBV6-5 and TRBJ1-2, with 7 positions matching TRBD1. This CDR3 comprises 12 residues. Trimming took 1 base from V and 8 from J; bases not matched to a gene: 1. Germline CDR1 and CDR2: MNHEY and SVGAGI. The CDR3 DNA is TGTGCCAGCAGTTACTGGACAGGCGGCTACACCTTC. Translating it yields CASSYWTGGYTF.

The chain combines TRBV12-5 with TRBJ2-3, with TRBD2 matching over 8 bases. Germline V gives CDR1 LGHNT, CDR2 FRNRAP. The J segment lost 2 bases and the V segment lost 5 bases, leaving 3 bases of the junction unmatched. The CDR3 consists of 14 residues. CDR3 in DNA: TGTGCTAGTGGTAAGGGACTAGACACAGATACGCAGTATTTT. It is translated as CASGKGLDTDTQYF. Combining the CDR3 with reference TRBV12-5 and TRBJ2-3 gives the whole variable domain DARVTQTPRHKVTEMGQEVTMRCQPILGHNTVFWYRQTMMQGLELLAYFRNRAPLDDSGMPKDRFSAEMPDATLATLKIQPSEPRDSAVYFCASGKGLDTDTQYFGPGTRLTVL.

This rearrangement joins TRBV6-5 to TRBJ1-2; D might be TRBD1 (5 bases). Trimming stripped 0 bases from V and 2 bases from J, with 10 bases between. CDR1 is MNHEY and CDR2 is SVGAGI in the germline V gene. The CDR3 covers 15 residues. The CDR3 sequence is CASSYSLGANYGYTF. DNA of the CDR3: TGTGCCAGCAGTTACTCCCTTGGGGCCAACTATGGCTACACCTTC.

In its sample, this clone was seen once. This chain joins TRBV4-1 and TRBJ1-3, with D possibly being TRBD1 (5 bases). The germline V gene encodes CDR1 MGHRA and CDR2 YSYEKL. The CDR3 consists of 16 residues. V was pared by 1 base and J by 0 bases, with 10 bases between. CDR3 bases: TGCGCCAGCAGCCAAGGACAGAAGAGCTCTGGAAACACCATATATTTT. The encoded protein is CASSQGQKSSGNTIYF.

The chain couples TRBV3-1 (or the pseudogene TRBV3-2) to TRBJ2-7, with a weak D call TRBD2 (6 bases). The V and J ends lost 0 bases and 2 bases respectively, with 8 bases between them. The CDR3 is made up of 14 amino acids. From germline, CDR1 is LGHDT and CDR2 YNNKEL (reference sequence). In DNA, the CDR3 is TGTGCCAGCAGCCAAGATTGGGGGGCCTACGAGCAGTACTTC. Its protein product is CASSQDWGAYEQYF.